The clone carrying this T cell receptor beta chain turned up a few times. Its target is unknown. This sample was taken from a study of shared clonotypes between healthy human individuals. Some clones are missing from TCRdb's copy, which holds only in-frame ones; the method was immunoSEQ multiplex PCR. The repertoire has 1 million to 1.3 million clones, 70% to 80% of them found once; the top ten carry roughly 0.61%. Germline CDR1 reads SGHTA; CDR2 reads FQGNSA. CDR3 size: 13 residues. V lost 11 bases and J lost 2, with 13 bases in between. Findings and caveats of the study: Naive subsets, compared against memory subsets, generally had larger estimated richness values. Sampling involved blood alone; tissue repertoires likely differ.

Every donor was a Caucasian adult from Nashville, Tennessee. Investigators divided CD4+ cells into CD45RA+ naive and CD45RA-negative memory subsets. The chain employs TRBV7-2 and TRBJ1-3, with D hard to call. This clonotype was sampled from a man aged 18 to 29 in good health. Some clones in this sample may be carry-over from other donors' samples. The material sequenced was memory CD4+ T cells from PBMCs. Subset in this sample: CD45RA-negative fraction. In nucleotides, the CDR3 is TGTGCCTGGCCAGCCGGGGCTGGAAACACCATATATTTT. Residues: CAWPAGAGNTIYF.